One and the same sample provided the 26 T cell receptor beta chains below, sequenced in a study of cytomegalovirus exposure and HLA in healthy donors. PCR primers comprised 60 Vbeta and 13 Jbeta primers. Assay used: immunoSEQ multiplex PCR; TCRdb lists only in-frame clones, some missing. The sample lists tens of thousands of clones, approximately 78% occurring once. The sequencing sample was made of PBMCs. The receptors stem from a male donor in good health and CMV-seropositive.

The chain carries TRBV9 and TRBJ2-7; 11 bases agree with TRBD1. The CDR3 is made up of 14 amino acids. V was pared by 4 bases and J by 2 bases, with 2 bases of the junction left unmatched. The germline gives CDR1 SGDLS, CDR2 YYNGEE. CDR3 DNA sequence: TGTGCCAGCAGCTTGGGACAGGGGGCCTACGAGCAGTACTTC. It is translated as CASSLGQGAYEQYF.

The chain links TRBV5-6 to TRBJ1-3; TRBD1 might be the D (6 bases). The CDR3 sequence is 16 residues long. V was trimmed by 4 bases and J by 0 bases, leaving 14 bases between them. Germline CDR1 SGHDT, CDR2 YYEEEE. The CDR3 here is CASSLRGASSGNTIYF. The CDR3 DNA follows: TGTGCCAGCAGCCTCCGGGGGGCTAGCTCTGGAAACACCATATATTTT. The whole variable domain, filled in from reference TRBV5-6 and TRBJ1-3, reads DAGVTQSPTHLIKTRGQQVTLRCSPKSGHDTVSWYQQALGQGPQFIFQYYEEEERQRGNFPDRFSGHQFPNYSSELNVNALLLGDSALYLCASSLRGASSGNTIYFGEGSWLTVV.

The V gene is TRBV7-9, the J gene TRBJ1-2; the D gene is possibly TRBD1 (5 bases). This CDR3 region has 17 residues. Germline assignment: CDR1 SEHNR and CDR2 FQNEAQ (reference sequence). The V and J ends lost 0 bases and 5 bases respectively, with 19 bases between them. CDR3 sequence: CASSLAPPVRGRYGYTF. In nucleotides, the CDR3 is TGTGCCAGCAGCTTAGCCCCCCCGGTTAGGGGCCGGTATGGCTACACCTTC.

The chain links TRBV28 to TRBJ2-5; D is perhaps TRBD1 (6 bases). Between the trimmed V and J ends, which lost 2 bases and 4 bases, there was a span of 11 bases. Per germline, CDR1 MDHEN and CDR2 SYDVKM. This CDR3 region has 14 residues. Here the CDR3 DNA reads TGTGCCAGCAGTTTAAACAGGGTACCAGAGACCCAGTACTTC. Its protein is CASSLNRVPETQYF.

As regards this clone: The same CDR3 also results from other DNA sequences found in this sample. V is TRBV2 and J is TRBJ1-5; 9 bases match TRBD1. With V trimmed by 2 bases and J by 4 bases, 3 bases remained unmatched. Per germline, CDR1 SNHLY and CDR2 FYNNEI. There are 15 residues in the CDR3. CDR3 in DNA: TGTGCCAGCAGTGAATGGACAGGGGATAATCAGCCCCAGCATTTT. Encoded protein: CASSEWTGDNQPQHF.

The V and J genes are TRBV7-6 and TRBJ2-7, with D perhaps TRBD1 (6 bases). The CDR3 runs 14 residues. Trimming removed 4 bases from V and 2 bases from J, with 12 bases in between. From germline, CDR1 is SGHVS and CDR2 FNYEAQ. The CDR3 reads CASSSLDSPYEQYF. CDR3 nucleotides: TGTGCCAGCAGCTCACTGGACAGCCCCTACGAGCAGTACTTC.

This chain links TRBV27 with TRBJ2-7, with 8 bases fitting TRBD1. Trimming took 6 bases from V and 2 from J; bases not matched to a gene: 6. The CDR3 totals 14 residues. CDR1 and CDR2 (germline): MNHEY, SMNVEV (reference sequence). The CDR3 nucleotides read TGTGCCAGCAGCCGACAGGGGCCCACCTACGAGCAGTACTTC. Its translation is CASSRQGPTYEQYF.

The chain has TRBV30 and TRBJ2-2, with D maybe TRBD1 (6 bases). V lost 1 base to trimming and J lost 4 bases, with 13 bases between them. Germline V gene lookup returns CDR1 GTSNPN and CDR2 SVGIG (reference sequence). The CDR3 length is 15 residues. CDR3 sequence reads: CAWSAGAGFTGELFF. Written as DNA, the CDR3 is TGTGCCTGGAGTGCAGGGGCAGGGTTCACCGGGGAGCTGTTTTTT.

The chain couples TRBV5-4 to TRBJ1-4, with D possibly matching TRBD1 (5 bases). The CDR3 extends over 14 amino acids. Germline V lookup: CDR1 SGHNT, CDR2 YYREEE (reference sequence). Trimming stripped 0 bases from V and 8 bases from J, with 11 bases between. DNA for the CDR3: TGTGCCAGCAGCTTGGATCAGGGAAACGAAAAACTGTTTTTT. Translating it yields CASSLDQGNEKLFF.

This clone was seen only a few times. The chain joins TRBV6-6 to TRBJ2-3; the D gene is possibly TRBD2 (5 bases). Between the trimmed V and J ends, which lost 7 bases and 0 bases, there was a span of 8 bases. CDR1 MNHNY and CDR2 SVGAGI come from the germline V gene (reference sequence). The CDR3 contains 13 residues. The CDR3 loop reads CASMGSSTDTQYF. CDR3 nucleotide sequence: TGTGCCAGCATGGGGAGTAGCACAGATACGCAGTATTTT.

The genes are TRBV28 and TRBJ1-6; a weak D match, TRBD1 (6 bases). This CDR3 is built from 14 residues. Germline V gene sequence: CDR1 MDHEN, CDR2 SYDVKM. Deletions cut 6 bases from V and 7 bases from J, with 13 bases between. The CDR3 DNA reads as TGTGCCAGCAGCCCAGGGGCACCGAATTCACCCCTCCACTTT. This sequence encodes CASSPGAPNSPLHF.

This chain connects TRBV30 to TRBJ1-6; 7 bases match TRBD1. V trimming: 5 bases; J trimming: 7 bases; junction bases outside the gene matches: 8. Germline CDR1 is GTSNPN and CDR2 is SVGIG (reference sequence). The CDR3 extends over 14 amino acids. Here the CDR3 reads CAWDLGQSNSPLHF. The CDR3 nucleotides read TGTGCCTGGGATTTGGGACAGTCAAATTCACCCCTCCACTTT.

The J gene is TRBJ1-2, the V gene TRBV7-2; D not certain. CDR3 length: 13 amino acids. Germline V gives CDR1 SGHTA, CDR2 FQGNSA. V was clipped by 5 bases and J by 4 bases, with 11 bases between them. The chain's CDR3 is CASSLTAGYGYTF. CDR3 nucleotide sequence: TGTGCCAGCAGCCTTACAGCAGGCTATGGCTACACCTTC.

V usage is TRBV6-1 and J usage is TRBJ2-2; D unresolved. In germline, CDR1 is MNHNS, CDR2 SASEGT. The V gene lost 6 bases and the J gene lost 5 bases, with 16 bases spanning the gap. This CDR3 is built from 15 residues. The CDR3 coding sequence is TGTGCCAGCAGCGGTATTATGACAAAAACCGGGGAGCTGTTTTTT. It specifies CASSGIMTKTGELFF.

This clone was detected a few times. V usage is TRBV6-5 and J usage is TRBJ2-1; 13 bases align to TRBD2. The J segment lost 12 bases and the V segment lost 6 bases, leaving 8 bases of the junction unmatched. Germline V gene lookup returns CDR1 MNHEY and CDR2 SVGAGI. The length of the CDR3 is 14 residues. The CDR3 nucleotides are TGTGCCAGCAGGGGGAGGACTAGCGGGAGTAGGCAGTTCTTC. Its protein product is CASRGRTSGSRQFF.

The J gene is TRBJ2-2, the V gene TRBV28; 8 bases align to TRBD1. The CDR3 is made up of 18 amino acids. Losses at the gene ends were 3 bases for V and 3 bases for J; bases not matched to a gene: 12. Germline V lookup: CDR1 MDHEN, CDR2 SYDVKM. The CDR3: CASSFPVRTGIYTGELFF. CDR3 nucleotides: TGTGCCAGCAGTTTCCCCGTTAGGACAGGGATCTACACCGGGGAGCTGTTTTTT.

This chain uses TRBV18 with TRBJ1-5; D call uncertain. CDR3 length: 13 residues. Germline V gene lookup returns CDR1 KGHSH and CDR2 LQKENI. Trimming pared 2 bases from V and 7 bases from J, leaving 9 bases between. The CDR3 DNA reads as TGTGCCAGCTCACCAGGGGAGAGCCAGCCCCAGCATTTT. Protein sequence: CASSPGESQPQHF.

The chain uses TRBV29-1 and TRBJ2-3, with 11 bases fitting TRBD2. J gave up 4 bases and V 7 bases, and 7 bases lay outside the gene matches. The germline gives CDR1 SQVTM, CDR2 ANQGSEA. The CDR3 runs 14 residues. CDR3 sequence: CSAATSGGSDTQYF. In DNA, the CDR3 is TGCAGCGCCGCCACTAGCGGGGGATCAGATACGCAGTATTTT.

This clone was recorded a few times. The chain recombines TRBV4-1 with TRBJ1-5, with D possibly being TRBD1 (6 bases). V shed 3 bases and J shed 6 bases, with 12 bases lying between them. CDR3 length equals 14 residues. CDR1 and CDR2 from the germline V gene are MGHRA and YSYEKL. In DNA form, the CDR3 reads TGCGCCAGCAGCCACCGGGACAACAGTCAGCCCCAGCATTTT. This codes for CASSHRDNSQPQHF.

This rearrangement joins TRBV5-1 to TRBJ2-3, with D uncertain. The V end was cut by 5 bases, the J end by 0 bases, with 10 bases between. Germline V gives CDR1 SGHRS, CDR2 YFSETQ. The CDR3 has 14 amino acids. Here the CDR3 reads CASSAGPSTDTQYF. CDR3 in DNA: TGCGCCAGCAGTGCTGGGCCGAGCACAGATACGCAGTATTTT.

V gene TRBV30 combines with J gene TRBJ2-3; D may be TRBD1 (5 bases). CDR3 size: 12 residues. Germline-derived CDR1 and CDR2 are GTSNPN and SVGIG (reference sequence). Deletions cut 0 bases from V and 4 bases from J, with 5 bases between. The CDR3 nucleotides read TGTGCCTGGAGTGTACAGGCAGATACGCAGTATTTT. Amino acid sequence: CAWSVQADTQYF.

This chain uses TRBV30 with TRBJ2-7; tentatively, D is TRBD2 (5 bases). Trimming removed 4 bases from V and 3 bases from J, with 16 bases in between. This CDR3 contains 14 residues. CDR1 is GTSNPN and CDR2 is SVGIG in the germline V gene (reference sequence). In nucleotides, the CDR3 is TGTGCCTGGAACCGGGGTCCGGGGAGCTACGAGCAGTACTTC. As protein: CAWNRGPGSYEQYF.

On this clone: Germline and junction disagree at one end, which may indicate a read error. V is TRBV7-9 and J is TRBJ1-1; D call uncertain. This CDR3 is built from 12 residues. CDR1 is SEHNR, CDR2 FQNEAQ, per germline (reference sequence). The CDR3 loop reads CSSAAVNTEAFF. The CDR3 DNA follows: TGTTCCAGCGCGGCTGTGAACACTGAAGCTTTCTTT. Drawing the rest from reference TRBV7-9 and TRBJ1-1, the complete variable domain is DTGVSQNPRHKITKRGQNVTFRCDPISEHNRLYWYRQTLGQGPEFLTYFQNEAQLEKSRLLSDRFSAERPKGSFSTLEIQRTEQGDSAMYLCSSAAVNTEAFFGQGTRLTVV.

This chain joins TRBV6-1 and TRBJ2-7; no definite D call. The CDR3 has 13 amino acids. Germline CDR1 and CDR2: MNHNS and SASEGT. Trimming stripped 1 base from V and 5 bases from J, with 9 bases between. The CDR3 protein is CASSEGESHEQYF. CDR3 coding DNA: TGTGCCAGCAGTGAAGGAGAGAGTCACGAGCAGTACTTC.

This chain uses TRBV27 with TRBJ2-7; 7 bases are a match to TRBD1. The CDR3 is 11 residues long. V dropped 6 bases and J dropped 11; count of bases not matched to a gene: 7. Looked up from germline, CDR1 is MNHEY and CDR2 is SMNVEV (reference sequence). The CDR3 DNA is TGTGCCAGCAGAACCGGGACAGACGAGTACTTC. As protein: CASRTGTDEYF.

The gene calls are TRBV10-3 and TRBJ2-1; 9 bases match TRBD2. The germline gives CDR1 ENHRY, CDR2 SYGVKD. The CDR3 covers 16 residues. V trimming: 0 bases; J trimming: 7 bases; junction bases outside the gene matches: 7. CDR3 nucleotides: TGTGCCATCAGTGAGTCTACTAGCGGGTTACCAAATGAGCAGTTCTTC. Translation: CAISESTSGLPNEQFF.